This T cell receptor beta chain comes out of a study of identical twins. Study-wide points: High-abundance cord blood beta clonotypes had fewer insertions; memory repertoires showed none. A partial confounding effect on zero-insertion analyses could come from invariant MAIT and iNKT cells.

The V segment lost 4 bases and the J segment 2 bases; nucleotides outside the gene matches: 3. CDR1 and CDR2 from the germline V gene are MDHEN and SYDVKM. The CDR3 totals 14 residues. This clonotype was counted between two and nine times. Antigen: not known. TCRdb redid the calling of the 5' RACE reads with MiXCR, one entry per CDR3 protein. The sample lists more than 1.5 million distinct CDR3 sequences, under 35% occurring once. The sequenced material came from cord blood. This receptor was identified in a newborn girl in good health. This chain uses TRBV28 with TRBJ1-2, with 8 bases that match TRBD1. The CDR3 bases are TGTGCCAGCAGTTCGACAGGGGAAAACTATGGCTACACCTTC. Amino acid sequence: CASSSTGENYGYTF.